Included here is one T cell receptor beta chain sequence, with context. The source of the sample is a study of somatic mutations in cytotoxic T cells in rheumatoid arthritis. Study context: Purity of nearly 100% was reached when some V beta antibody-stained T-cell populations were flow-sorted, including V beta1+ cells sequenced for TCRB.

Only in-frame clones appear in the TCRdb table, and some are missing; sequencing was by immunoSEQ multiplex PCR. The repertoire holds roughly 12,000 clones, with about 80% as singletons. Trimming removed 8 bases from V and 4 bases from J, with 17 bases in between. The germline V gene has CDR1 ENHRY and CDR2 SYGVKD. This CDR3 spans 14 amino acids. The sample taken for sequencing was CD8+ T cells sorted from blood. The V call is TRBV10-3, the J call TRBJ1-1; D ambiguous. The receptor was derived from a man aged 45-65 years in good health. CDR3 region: CAILEGALGTEAFF. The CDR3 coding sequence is TGTGCCATCCTTGAGGGAGCCCTGGGCACTGAAGCTTTCTTT.